The 17 T cell receptor beta chains in this list originate from one sample, sequenced in a study of blood T cell repertoires in COVID-19. Clones were sequenced by immunoSEQ multiplex PCR, and TCRdb holds only the in-frame ones, with some missing. The table records about 95,000 clones, approximately 81% of them present only once. The sequencing sample was made of peripheral blood. The receptors derive from a man at least 80 years old with active or convalescent COVID-19.

The chain links TRBV27 to TRBJ2-3; tentative D call: TRBD2 (7 bases). CDR1 and CDR2 from the germline V gene are MNHEY and SMNVEV (reference sequence). The V gene lost 8 bases and the J gene lost 3 bases, with 18 bases spanning the gap. This CDR3 comprises 15 residues. The CDR3 DNA reads as TGTGCCAGCCGAGGGGGGGCCTGGAAGACAGATACGCAGTATTTT. Amino acid sequence: CASRGGAWKTDTQYF.

J is TRBJ2-7 and V is TRBV18; 9 bases line up with TRBD1. The length of the CDR3 is 15 residues. Germline V CDR1 and CDR2: KGHSH, LQKENI. V dropped 2 bases and J dropped 0; count of bases not matched to a gene: 2. CDR3 nucleotides: TGTGCCAGCTCACCAGGGACAGGGAGCTCCTACGAGCAGTACTTC. It is translated as CASSPGTGSSYEQYF.

This clone was recorded once. V usage is TRBV2 and J usage is TRBJ2-2; 10 nucleotides agree with TRBD1. The junction had 8 bases not matched to a gene; V was cut back by 3 bases and J by 7 bases. The germline V gene encodes CDR1 SNHLY and CDR2 FYNNEI. The CDR3 spans 16 residues. DNA for the CDR3: TGTGCCAGCAGTGAGATTGGGACAGGGGCGGACGGGGAGCTGTTTTTT. Its protein is CASSEIGTGADGELFF.

The chain couples TRBV7-2 to TRBJ1-5; D is unresolved. The V end was cut by 6 bases, the J end by 6 bases, with 12 bases between. The CDR3 consists of 13 residues. Germline assignment: CDR1 SGHTA and CDR2 FQGNSA. The CDR3 nucleotides are TGTGCCAGCAGTTTTCCGGGAGGTCAGCCCCAGCATTTT. Its protein is CASSFPGGQPQHF. Together with reference TRBV7-2 and TRBJ1-5, the CDR3 gives the full variable domain: GAGVSQSPSNKVTEKGKDVELRCDPISGHTALYWYRQSLGQGLEFLIYFQGNSAPDKSGLPSDRFSAERTGGSVSTLTIQRTQQEDSAVYLCASSFPGGQPQHFGDGTRLSIL.

The rearrangement joins TRBV15 to TRBJ1-1, with D possibly matching TRBD1 (6 bases). V was trimmed by 3 bases and J by 2 bases, leaving 10 bases between them. CDR3 size: 14 residues. Germline loops: CDR1 LNHNV, CDR2 YYDKDF (reference sequence). The CDR3 coding sequence is TGTGCCACCAGCAGCGGCAGGGGAAACACTGAAGCTTTCTTT. Its translation: CATSSGRGNTEAFF. Full variable domain (outside the CDR3, taken from reference TRBV15 and TRBJ1-1): DAMVIQNPRYQVTQFGKPVTLSCSQTLNHNVMYWYQQKSSQAPKLLFHYYDKDFNNEADTPDNFQSRRPNTSFCFLDIRSPGLGDTAMYLCATSSGRGNTEAFFGQGTRLTVV.

The gene calls are TRBV9 and TRBJ1-3, with 7 bases fitting TRBD1. Germline V CDR1 and CDR2: SGDLS, YYNGEE. V trimming: 1 base; J trimming: 0 bases; junction bases outside the gene matches: 1. The CDR3 sequence is 15 residues long. CDR3 DNA: TGTGCCAGCAGCGTAAGGGACAGCTCTGGAAACACCATATATTTT. It encodes CASSVRDSSGNTIYF.

The rearrangement joins TRBV10-2 to TRBJ2-7, with TRBD2 matching over 7 bases. This CDR3 is 15 amino acids long. CDR1 and CDR2 from the germline V gene are WSHSY and SAAADI. J gave up 0 bases and V 7 bases, and 9 bases lay outside the gene matches. DNA of the CDR3: TGCGCCAGCAAAGGGAGGGGAGGCGGCTCCTACGAGCAGTACTTC. Amino acid sequence: CASKGRGGGSYEQYF.

CDR3 sequence reads: CASSEPGTDNSPLHF. In DNA, the CDR3 is TGTGCCAGCAGTGAACCCGGGACAGATAATTCACCCCTCCACTTT. The chain couples TRBV2 to TRBJ1-6; 7 bases are shared with TRBD1. Germline V gene lookup returns CDR1 SNHLY and CDR2 FYNNEI. V lost 2 bases, J lost 5 bases, and 3 bases stayed unmatched. The CDR3 is 15 residues long.

The rearrangement links TRBV24-1 to TRBJ1-2; D is uncertain. The CDR3 runs to 12 residues. Trimming left V 3 bases short and J 8 bases short, with 9 bases between. CDR1 KGHDR and CDR2 SFDVKD come from the germline V gene. The CDR3 coding sequence is TGTGCCACCAGTGATCCCGGTTCGGGCTACACCTTC. Protein sequence: CATSDPGSGYTF.

The V and J genes are TRBV10-3 and TRBJ1-1; 7 bases are shared with TRBD1. The CDR3 runs to 13 residues. The V segment lost 7 bases and the J segment 4 bases; nucleotides outside the gene matches: 6. The germline CDR1 and CDR2 sequences are ENHRY and SYGVKD. The CDR3 DNA is TGTGCCATCACCCTGGGACAGTCCACTGAAGCTTTCTTT. Translated, it gives CAITLGQSTEAFF.

This clone was detected many times. This sequence joins TRBV25-1 and TRBJ1-1, with D unclear. The germline V gene has CDR1 MGHDK and CDR2 SYGVNS. V was shortened by 2 bases and J by 1 base, with 11 bases between the two germline ends. This CDR3 has 15 amino acids. CDR3 DNA sequence: TGTGCCAGCAGTGAAGACCCCCTAGCGAACACTGAAGCTTTCTTT. Its translation is CASSEDPLANTEAFF.

This chain joins TRBV7-8 and TRBJ1-2; D is unresolved. Germline-derived CDR1 and CDR2 are SGHVS and FQNEAQ. Between the trimmed V and J ends, which lost 5 bases and 5 bases, there was a span of 12 bases. The CDR3 is 13 residues long. CDR3 amino acids: CASSPLAGYGYTF. For the CDR3, the DNA is TGTGCCAGCAGCCCCCTGGCGGGGTATGGCTACACCTTC.

The CDR3 DNA sequence: TGTGCCAGCACCCTTAGCGACACCCGCACAGATACGCAGTATTTT. Protein: CASTLSDTRTDTQYF. V usage is TRBV6-6 and J usage is TRBJ2-3, with TRBD2 as a possible D gene (5 bases). Trimming removed 7 bases at V and 1 base at J, with 15 bases between. CDR1 is MNHNY, CDR2 SVGAGI, per germline (reference sequence). The CDR3 sequence is 15 residues long.

This clone was seen once. The J gene is TRBJ1-2, the V gene TRBV6-1, with D uncertain. This CDR3 spans 12 amino acids. Trimming pared 1 base from V and 4 bases from J, leaving 4 bases between. Germline CDR1 and CDR2: MNHNS and SASEGT. The CDR3 sequence: CASSEDGYGYTF. Written as DNA, the CDR3 is TGTGCCAGCAGTGAAGACGGCTATGGCTACACCTTC.

CDR3 loop: CASNTGGEGYGYTF. The CDR3 region has the DNA TGTGCCAGCAACACAGGGGGCGAGGGCTATGGCTACACCTTC. The gene calls are TRBV6-5 and TRBJ1-2, with TRBD1 matching 9 bases. The CDR3 contains 14 residues. Germline V gene data show CDR1 as MNHEY and CDR2 as SVGAGI. V shed 7 bases and J 4 bases; nucleotides not matched to a gene: 7.

The CDR3 DNA is TGTGCCAGCAGCCTGGGGGGTCCTGGAAACACCATATATTTT. Its translation: CASSLGGPGNTIYF. J is TRBJ1-3 and V is TRBV11-3; perhaps TRBD1 as D (5 bases). CDR1 is SGHNT and CDR2 is YENEEA in the germline V gene. V shed 5 bases and J shed 2 bases, with 10 bases lying between them. This CDR3 is 14 amino acids long.

The gene calls are TRBV29-1 and TRBJ2-2; 11 bases map to TRBD2. V dropped 5 bases and J dropped 5; count of bases not matched to a gene: 1. CDR1 and CDR2 from the germline V gene are SQVTM and ANQGSEA. The CDR3 spans 13 residues. CDR3 DNA: TGCAGCGTTCGACTAGCGGGGACCGGGGAGCTGTTTTTT. This gives the protein CSVRLAGTGELFF.